This T cell receptor beta chain stems from a study of shared clonotypes between healthy human individuals. Study information: Those who served as donors were a couple of women and three men between the ages of 18 and 49. General study findings and limits: Blood alone was sampled, and tissue repertoires likely differ.

Clones were read by immunoSEQ multiplex PCR, and TCRdb kept only the in-frame ones, dropping some. Here the sample spans about 510,000 clones, 75% to 85% being singletons. The V gene's germline CDR1 is LGHNA and CDR2 YNFKEQ. V gave up 1 base and J gave up 5 bases; unmatched junction bases: 10. The CDR3 has 17 amino acids. In the case of this clone: Its antigen is unidentified.

Source material: PBMCs. This TCR came from a woman in her thirties or forties in good health. Some clones in this sample may be carry-over from other donors' samples. The chain joins TRBV4-2 to TRBJ2-5, with 10 bases fitting TRBD2. The CDR3 sequence: CASSQGRGLAGAETQYF. DNA of the CDR3: TGTGCCAGCAGCCAAGGTCGGGGGCTAGCGGGAGCTGAGACCCAGTACTTC.